These 5 T cell receptor beta chains were sequenced from one sample in a study of T cells in Graves' hyperthyroidism and ophthalmopathy. RNA transcripts provided the source from which TCR beta CDR3 regions were amplified. The HTBI primer set served for first-round RT-PCR of the TCR CDR3. TCRdb reprocessed the multiplex PCR reads via MiXCR and lists one record per CDR3 protein. Among under 300,000 distinct CDR3 sequences listed, less than 30% were seen once. Sequenced sample: blood. These receptors all come from a man aged 40-49 years with Graves' hyperthyroidism that later progressed to Graves' ophthalmopathy.

This clonotype was counted ten times or more. V gene TRBV30 combines with J gene TRBJ1-5; the D is unclear. This CDR3 region has 15 residues. The germline V gene encodes CDR1 GTSNPN and CDR2 SVGIG (reference sequence). The V and J ends lost 0 bases and 4 bases respectively, with 13 bases between them. The CDR3: CAWSVRGPRNQPQHF. The CDR3 DNA follows: TGTGCCTGGAGTGTAAGAGGGCCGAGAAATCAGCCCCAGCATTTT.

This clonotype occurred many times. The V gene is TRBV6-5, the J gene TRBJ1-3; D is uncertain. The CDR3 has 15 residues. Germline V gives CDR1 MNHEY, CDR2 SVGAGI. V lost 6 bases and J lost 4, with 16 bases in between. This CDR3 reads CASSPDGVPGNTIYF. In nucleotides, the CDR3 is TGTGCCAGCAGCCCGGACGGCGTACCGGGAAACACCATATATTTT.

This clonotype was seen at least ten times. J is TRBJ1-5 and V is TRBV27; D unclear. CDR3 length equals 13 residues. The ends were cut back, 4 bases at V and 4 bases at J, with 8 bases in the middle. The germline gives CDR1 MNHEY, CDR2 SMNVEV (reference sequence). The CDR3 here is CASSSYSNQPQHF. CDR3 coding DNA: TGTGCCAGCAGTTCATACTCAAATCAGCCCCAGCATTTT.

This clonotype has ten or more counts. CDR3 in DNA: TGTGCCAGCAGTGCAGGGACAGGACAGTATGGCTACACCTTC. Translation gives CASSAGTGQYGYTF. The V call is TRBV2, the J call TRBJ1-2, with 8 nucleotides matching TRBD1. V lost 4 bases to trimming and J lost 5 bases; unmatched junction nucleotides: 6. Germline V gene sequence: CDR1 SNHLY, CDR2 FYNNEI. The CDR3 loop spans 14 amino acids.

This clonotype was seen at least ten times. This chain links TRBV28 with TRBJ1-1; a weak D match, TRBD1 (5 bases). CDR1 is MDHEN and CDR2 is SYDVKM in the germline V gene. This CDR3 is built from 16 residues. V was shortened by 2 bases and J by 0 bases, with 13 bases between the two germline ends. The CDR3 region has the DNA TGTGCCAGCAGTTTACGACAGTGGGTGATGAACACTGAAGCTTTCTTT. Translating gives CASSLRQWVMNTEAFF. Together with reference TRBV28 and TRBJ1-1, the CDR3 gives the full variable domain: DVKVTQSSRYLVKRTGEKVFLECVQDMDHENMFWYRQDPGLGLRLIYFSYDVKMKEKGDIPEGYSVSREKKERFSLILESASTNQTSMYLCASSLRQWVMNTEAFFGQGTRLTVV.